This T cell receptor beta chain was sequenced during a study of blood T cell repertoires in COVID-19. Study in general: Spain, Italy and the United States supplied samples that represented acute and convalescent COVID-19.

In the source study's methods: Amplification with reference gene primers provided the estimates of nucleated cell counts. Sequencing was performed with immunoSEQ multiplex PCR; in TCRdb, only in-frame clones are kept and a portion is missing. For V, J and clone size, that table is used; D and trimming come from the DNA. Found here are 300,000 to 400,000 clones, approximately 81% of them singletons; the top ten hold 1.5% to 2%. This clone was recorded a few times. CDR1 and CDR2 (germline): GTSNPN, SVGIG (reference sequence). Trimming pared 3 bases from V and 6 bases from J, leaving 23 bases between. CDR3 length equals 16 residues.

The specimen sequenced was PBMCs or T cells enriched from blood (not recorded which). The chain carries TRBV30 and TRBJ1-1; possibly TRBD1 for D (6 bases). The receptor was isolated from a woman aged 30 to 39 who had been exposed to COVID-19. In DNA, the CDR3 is TGTGCCTGGAGGATTGGAAAGGGGGGGGTCGTCGCTGAAGCTTTCTTT. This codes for CAWRIGKGGVVAEAFF.